This TCR beta chain was found in a study of shared clonotypes between healthy human individuals. Study details: Per donor, three plates held CD4 naive cells, three held CD4 memory, two held CD8 naive and one held CD8 memory. Notes on the study in general: The study generally estimated greater richness for naive than memory subsets.

Comments on this clone: The antigen is not known.

The CDR3 covers 14 residues. Germline V gives CDR1 SNHLY, CDR2 FYNNEI. V was trimmed by 3 bases and J by 6 bases, leaving 12 bases between them. The protocol was immunoSEQ multiplex PCR, while the TCRdb copy is restricted to in-frame clones and leaves out a portion. The sample shows about 530,000 clones, approximately 95% of them seen only once. The TCR sequence derives from a woman aged 30 to 39 in good health. The chain couples TRBV2 to TRBJ2-1, with D maybe TRBD2 (5 bases). The specimen was naive CD4+ T cells sorted from blood. The subset: CD45RA+ positively selected. The CDR3 loop reads CASSERVPLNEQFF. CDR3 coding DNA: TGTGCCAGCAGTGAGAGGGTTCCCCTCAATGAGCAGTTCTTC.